The rows below give T cell receptor beta chains drawn from one sample of a study of blood T cells in healthy people across ages. A single record per CDR3 protein comes from TCRdb applying MiXCR to the 5' RACE reads. Of about 780,000 distinct CDR3 sequences listed, around half are singletons. Sequenced sample: blood. These receptors came from a man older than 75 in good health. Both conserved end residues are part of each CDR3. D genes are given only for firm matches. Only part of the rows carry a size: once, few, many, or a class if the clone is expanded.

V	size	J	D	DNA	CDR3
TRBV24-1	once	TRBJ1-5	NA	TGTGCCACCAGTGATTCTAGGGCCTCAAGCGGCAATCAGCCCCAGCATTTT	CATSDSRASSGNQPQHF
TRBV9	many	TRBJ2-1	NA	TGTGCCAGCAGCCCCCAACTCTACAGCTCCTACAATGAGCAGTTCTTC	CASSPQLYSSYNEQFF
TRBV15	NA	TRBJ2-5	NA	TGTGCCACTAACAATGGACAACCAACCCAAGAGACCCAGTACTTC	CATNNGQPTQETQYF
TRBV18	NA	TRBJ2-6	NA	TGTGCCAGCTCACGGCAAAATTCTGGGGCCAACGTCCTGACTTTC	CASSRQNSGANVLTF
TRBV5-1	few	TRBJ2-3	TRBD2	TGCGCCAGCAGCTACAGCGGGAGCTCGACAGATACGCAGTATTTT	CASSYSGSSTDTQYF
TRBV20-1	NA	TRBJ1-2	TRBD1	TGCAGTGCGTCTCAGGGGGCGCGAGGCTACACCTTC	CSASQGARGYTF
TRBV12-3/TRBV12-4	many	TRBJ2-1	TRBD2	TGTGCCAGCAGTTCCATGGGGACTAGCGGGAGGTGGGGTGGTGAGCAGTTCTTC	CASSSMGTSGRWGGEQFF
TRBV20-1	NA	TRBJ2-3	TRBD2	TGCAGTGCAGTAGCGGGAGGGCAAGGAGATACGCAGTATTTT	CSAVAGGQGDTQYF
TRBV7-2	few	TRBJ1-1	NA	TGTGCCAGCAGCTTAATCCGAAGCAGGGAAGCTTTCTTT	CASSLIRSREAFF
TRBV6-1	NA	TRBJ2-7	NA	TGTGCCAGCAGTGAGGGGACTCGACTTGGGGATGAGCAGTACTTC	CASSEGTRLGDEQYF
TRBV20-1	few	TRBJ2-1	TRBD2	TGCAGTGCCCGAGTCCCGGGACTAGCATTTAATGAGCAGTTCTTC	CSARVPGLAFNEQFF
TRBV29-1	NA	TRBJ2-5	NA	TGCAGCGTCGAACGGTCATTCCAAGAGACCCAGTACTTC	CSVERSFQETQYF
TRBV4-2	NA	TRBJ2-1	NA	TGTGCCAGCAGCCAAGACCCTAGGCGGGGTGAGCAGTTCTTC	CASSQDPRRGEQFF
TRBV18	NA	TRBJ2-1	TRBD2	TGTGCCAGCTCCCCCATCATGGCTAGCGGGAGATACAATGAGCAGTTCTTC	CASSPIMASGRYNEQFF
TRBV6-5	few	TRBJ2-5	TRBD1	TGTGCCAGCAGCGGAAACAGGGGGGCGGAGACCCAGTACTTC	CASSGNRGAETQYF
TRBV6-6	few	TRBJ2-7	TRBD1	TGTGCCAGCAGTTACCCGACAGGGAAGGTCGCCGAGCAGTACTTC	CASSYPTGKVAEQYF
TRBV6-2/TRBV6-3	NA	TRBJ2-1	TRBD1	TGTGCCAGCAGAACACAGGGGGCAATTAACAATGAGCAGTTCTTC	CASRTQGAINNEQFF
TRBV9	NA	TRBJ2-7	NA	TGTGCCAGCAGCGTAGCTGAGGGCAAGGACGAGCAGTACTTC	CASSVAEGKDEQYF
TRBV27	few	TRBJ2-7	TRBD2	TGTGCCAGCAGTAGTACCGGGACTAGCAGGTACGAGCAGTACTTC	CASSSTGTSRYEQYF
TRBV12-5	NA	TRBJ1-1	TRBD1	TGTGCTAGTGGTCCCGGGAGTGGGACAGGGAGTGCTTTCTTT	CASGPGSGTGSAFF
TRBV29-1	NA	TRBJ1-2	TRBD1	TGCAGCGTTGAATGGGACAGGGTTCAGCATGGCTACACCTTC	CSVEWDRVQHGYTF
TRBV7-2	NA	TRBJ1-5	NA	TGTGCCAGCAGCTTATTTGAGGGAATCCAGCCCCAGCATTTT	CASSLFEGIQPQHF
TRBV12-3/TRBV12-4	NA	TRBJ2-7	NA	TGTGCCAGCAGTCCCCCGCAAGGGACGTCCCCCGAGCAGTACTTC	CASSPPQGTSPEQYF
TRBV29-1	many	TRBJ2-7	NA	TGCAGCGTTGGATCGGGGCCCTACGAGCAGTACTTC	CSVGSGPYEQYF
TRBV2	NA	TRBJ2-7	NA	TGTGCCAGCAGTCCGCCGGGACGGGTCCAGGGGGAGCAGTACTTC	CASSPPGRVQGEQYF
TRBV4-2	NA	TRBJ2-1	TRBD1	TGTGCCAGCAGCCCCCGAAGGGGACAGGGGTCCTACAATGAGCAGTTCTTC	CASSPRRGQGSYNEQFF